This T cell receptor beta chain was identified in a study of shared clonotypes between healthy human individuals. With regard to this clone: Its specificity is not known.

General study results and limits: The study found roughly 5.3% of naive CD4 clonotypes shared across four donors. It was anticipated that sequencing depth would influence how many clonotypes donors shared.

The assay used deep level. Profiled with immunoSEQ multiplex PCR; TCRdb holds only in-frame clones, not every one. Found here are around 690,000 clones, about 92% of them singletons; the top ten hold about 34%. V was pared by 3 bases and J by 2 bases, with 4 bases of the junction left unmatched. The CDR3 runs 14 residues. The germline V gene encodes CDR1 SGHTA and CDR2 FQGNSA. Sample: memory CD8+ T cells from PBMCs. Subset reported: CD45RO+ cells pooled with CCR7-negative TemRA cells. This chain connects TRBV7-2 to TRBJ2-7; 7 bases are a match to TRBD1. The sequence came from a man younger than 30 in good health. Some clones in this sample may be carry-over from other donors' samples. CDR3 residues: CASSLTGPPYEQYF. In DNA, the CDR3 is TGTGCCAGCAGCTTGACAGGGCCCCCCTACGAGCAGTACTTC.